The source of this T cell receptor (beta chain) is a study of control samples from healthy donors and cancer patients. Sequencing was performed with immunoSEQ multiplex PCR; in TCRdb, only in-frame clones are kept and a portion is missing. The sample has 90,000 to 120,000 clones, approximately 82% seen once. This CDR3 has 15 amino acids. V lost 3 bases and J lost 5; bases outside the gene matches: 7. The germline V gene encodes CDR1 LGHDT and CDR2 YNNKEL (reference sequence). The sequence was collected from a young man in good health. This chain connects TRBV3-1 (or the pseudogene TRBV3-2) to TRBJ2-1; TRBD2 matches 7 bases. Sequencing was carried out using blood. The CDR3 nucleotides read TGTGCCAGCAGCCACCCCGGGGGGTGGAACAATGAGCAGTTCTTC. Protein product: CASSHPGGWNNEQFF.